The source of this T cell receptor beta chain is a study of T cell changes during pregnancy in multiple sclerosis. Per germline, CDR1 MNHNS and CDR2 SASEGT. V shed 0 bases and J shed 0 bases, with 17 bases lying between them. This CDR3 is 18 amino acids long. TCRdb keeps only in-frame clones here, not all; method: immunoSEQ multiplex PCR. The sample has about 46,000 clones, about 91% seen once. The source of this sequence is a female donor with multiple sclerosis, enrolled in a pregnancy study. This material consisted of CD8+ T cells from peripheral blood mononuclear cells, taken after pregnancy. The chain employs TRBV6-1 and TRBJ1-2; no clear D gene. The CDR3 region is CASSEAGLGQVANYGYTF. The CDR3 DNA follows: TGTGCCAGCAGTGAAGCGGGCTTGGGCCAGGTGGCTAACTATGGCTACACCTTC.